This TCR beta chain was recovered during a study of siplizumab effects on memory and regulatory T cells. General study points: Among sequences traceable to unstimulated CD4+ memory cells, alloreactive ones were significantly reduced by siplizumab. Alloreactive CD4+ clones that could be mapped were on average about 64% Treg-derived with siplizumab, against about 25% in controls. For siplizumab cultures, the suppressive function of their proliferating Tregs was not confirmed.

Each sample contributed around 10^5 TCR templates to the assay. The data were produced by immunoSEQ multiplex PCR, yet TCRdb's version contains in-frame clones alone and is incomplete. The sample contains tens of thousands of clones, 90% to 95% of which appear only once. As for this clone: As yet, its antigen is unknown.

V was clipped by 8 bases and J by 3 bases; unmatched bases: 12. Germline lookup yields CDR1 SEHNR and CDR2 FQNEAQ (reference sequence). The CDR3 loop spans 16 amino acids. The V gene is TRBV7-9, the J gene TRBJ2-5; 10 bases are a match to TRBD1. This sequence was found in a human donor in good health. Sequencing used CD8+ T cells sorted from blood. For the CDR3, the DNA is TGTGCCAGCGGACCATCACCTGGGACAGGGGAAGAGACCCAGTACTTC. Translating gives CASGPSPGTGEETQYF.